This T cell receptor beta chain was documented in a study of blood T cell repertoires in COVID-19. Study summary: The samples span acute and convalescent COVID-19 from the United States, Italy and Spain. Nucleic acid was either cDNA or gDNA, and it came from T cells, B-cell-depleted T cells, or PBMCs.

The Seattle patients, enrolled during active infection, were followed longitudinally. Trimming pared 5 bases from V and 7 bases from J, leaving 23 bases between. This CDR3 is 16 amino acids long. The germline V gene encodes CDR1 SGHTA and CDR2 FQGNSA. The sample holds one count of this clone. In the original analysis: Reference gene primer amplification in the assay estimated nucleated cell counts. Sequencing used immunoSEQ multiplex PCR; TCRdb keeps in-frame clones, though not all of them. That table supplies the V and J calls and clone size; D and trimming were determined from the DNA. The sample lists some 270,000 clones, 86% seen once, with around 6% in the top ten.

The sample comprised peripheral blood. The rearrangement uses TRBV7-2 and TRBJ2-5, with D possibly TRBD2 on 7 matching bases. The sequence came from a woman of 80 years or more with COVID-19, enrolled during active disease. CDR3 nucleotides: TGTGCCAGCAGCCCACTAGGGGGGGTCCCCGGGGGGACCCAGTACTTC. Translated, it gives CASSPLGGVPGGTQYF.